The entry below describes one T cell receptor (beta chain). Its antigen is currently unknown. V gave up 7 bases and J gave up 7 bases, with 22 bases separating them. The germline V gene encodes CDR1 MNHEY and CDR2 SVGAGI. The CDR3 runs to 15 residues. This entry is derived from a study of T cell repertoires and Cas9 in healthy adults. Study details: SpCas9-reactive CD4 and CD8 T cells were characterized for potency, cytotoxicity and lineage.

The data were produced by immunoSEQ multiplex PCR, yet TCRdb's version contains in-frame clones alone and is incomplete. The data contain fewer than 25,000 clones, about 90% of them singletons. Study-wide findings and caveats: SpCas9-reactive regulatory T cells reportedly mitigated SpCas9-reactive effector T cells in vitro.

The chain uses TRBV6-5 and TRBJ2-5; D uncertain. The sequenced sample consisted of CD4+ effector T cells (CD127+, CD25-, CD137-, CD154-) from PBMCs; culture status not recorded. The source of this sequence is a human donor in good health. The CDR3 here is CASMAGPSGVGTQYF. In DNA, the CDR3 is TGTGCCAGCATGGCCGGACCAAGTGGGGTAGGGACCCAGTACTTC.